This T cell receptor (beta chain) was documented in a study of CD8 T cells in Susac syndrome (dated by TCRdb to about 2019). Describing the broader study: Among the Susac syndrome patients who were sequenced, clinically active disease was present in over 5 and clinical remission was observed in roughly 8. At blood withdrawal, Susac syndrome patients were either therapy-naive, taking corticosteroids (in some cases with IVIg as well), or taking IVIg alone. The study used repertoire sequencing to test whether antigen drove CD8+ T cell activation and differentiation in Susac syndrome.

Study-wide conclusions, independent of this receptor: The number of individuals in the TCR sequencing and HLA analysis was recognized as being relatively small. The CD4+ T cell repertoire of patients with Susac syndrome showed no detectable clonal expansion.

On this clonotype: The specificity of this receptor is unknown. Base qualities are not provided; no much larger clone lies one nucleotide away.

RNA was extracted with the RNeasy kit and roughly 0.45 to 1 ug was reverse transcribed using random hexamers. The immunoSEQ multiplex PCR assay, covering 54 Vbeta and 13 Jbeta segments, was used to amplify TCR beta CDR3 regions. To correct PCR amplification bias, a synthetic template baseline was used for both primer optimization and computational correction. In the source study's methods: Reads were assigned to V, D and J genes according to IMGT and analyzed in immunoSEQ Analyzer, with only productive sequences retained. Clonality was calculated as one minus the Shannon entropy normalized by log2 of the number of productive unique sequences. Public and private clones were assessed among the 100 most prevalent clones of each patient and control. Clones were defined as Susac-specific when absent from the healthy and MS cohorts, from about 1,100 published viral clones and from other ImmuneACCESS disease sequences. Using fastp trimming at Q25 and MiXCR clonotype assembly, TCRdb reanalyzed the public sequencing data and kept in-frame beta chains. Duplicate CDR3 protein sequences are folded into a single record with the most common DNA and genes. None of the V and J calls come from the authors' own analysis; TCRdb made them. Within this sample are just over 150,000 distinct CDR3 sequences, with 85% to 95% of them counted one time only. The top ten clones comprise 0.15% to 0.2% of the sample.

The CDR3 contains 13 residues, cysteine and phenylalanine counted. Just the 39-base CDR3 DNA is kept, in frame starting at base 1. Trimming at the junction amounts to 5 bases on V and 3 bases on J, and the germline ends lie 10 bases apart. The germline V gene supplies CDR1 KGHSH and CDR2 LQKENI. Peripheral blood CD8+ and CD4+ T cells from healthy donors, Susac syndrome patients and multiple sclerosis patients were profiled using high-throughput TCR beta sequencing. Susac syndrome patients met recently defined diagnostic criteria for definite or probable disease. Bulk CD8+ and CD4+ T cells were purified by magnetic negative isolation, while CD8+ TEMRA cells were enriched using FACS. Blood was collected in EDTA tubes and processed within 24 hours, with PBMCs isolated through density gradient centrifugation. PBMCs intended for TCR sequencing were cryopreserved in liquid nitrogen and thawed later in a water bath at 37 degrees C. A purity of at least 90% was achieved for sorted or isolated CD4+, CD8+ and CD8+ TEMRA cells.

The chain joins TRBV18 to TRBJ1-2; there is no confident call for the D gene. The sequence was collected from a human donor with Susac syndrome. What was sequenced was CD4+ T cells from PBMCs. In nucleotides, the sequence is TGTGCCAGCTCAGGTCTCCAGGACTATGGCTACACCTTC. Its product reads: CASSGLQDYGYTF.